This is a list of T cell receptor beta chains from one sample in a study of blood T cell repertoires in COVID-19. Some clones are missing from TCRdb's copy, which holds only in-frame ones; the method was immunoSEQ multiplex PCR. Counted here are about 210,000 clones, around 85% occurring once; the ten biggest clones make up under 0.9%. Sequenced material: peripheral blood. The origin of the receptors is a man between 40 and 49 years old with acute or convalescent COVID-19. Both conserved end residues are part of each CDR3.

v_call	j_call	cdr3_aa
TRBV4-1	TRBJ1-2	CASSHVGGGYTF
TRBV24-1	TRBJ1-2	CATRGGANYGYTF
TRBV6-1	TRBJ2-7	CASSEATGSSYEQYF
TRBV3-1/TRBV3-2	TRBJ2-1	CASSQGTSGGEQFF
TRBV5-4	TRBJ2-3	CASSPGTSGRLGDTQYF
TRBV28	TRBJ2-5	CASNPTGSRETQYF
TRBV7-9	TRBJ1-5	CASSFEGDVSNQPQHF
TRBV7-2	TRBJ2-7	CASSLVPLAGGDEQYF
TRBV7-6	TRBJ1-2	CASSLKSNYGYTF
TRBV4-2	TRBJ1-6	CASSPPLRDTVWNSPLHF
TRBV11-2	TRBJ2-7	CASSLAGLPYEQYF
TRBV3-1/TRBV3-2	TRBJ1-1	CASSSPRGYTEAFF
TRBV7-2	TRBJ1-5	CASRKQVGGPQHF
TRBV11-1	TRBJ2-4	CASSDIRGAKNIQYF
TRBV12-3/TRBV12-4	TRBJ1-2	CASSRQGVYGYTF
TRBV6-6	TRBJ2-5	CASSYPAGPPGGQYF
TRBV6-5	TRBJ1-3	CASSLTGGARRNTIYF
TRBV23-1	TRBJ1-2	CAIEGARYGYTF
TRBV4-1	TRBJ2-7	CASSQGQGEFYEQYF
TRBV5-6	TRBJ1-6	CASSPGSGNSPLHF